A single sample is the source of the 27 T cell receptor beta chains below, sequenced in a study of identical twins. In TCRdb, the 5' RACE reads were re-called with MiXCR into one record per CDR3 protein. The sample records 350,000 to 400,000 distinct CDR3 sequences, approximately 10% being singletons. Input material: naive T cells sorted from blood. These receptors were obtained from a woman in her fifties or sixties in good health.

This clonotype has a single count. The chain combines TRBV6-5 with TRBJ2-4; TRBD1 matches 7 bases. With V trimmed by 5 bases and J by 5 bases, 15 bases remained unmatched. The length of the CDR3 is 17 residues. The V gene's germline CDR1 is MNHEY and CDR2 SVGAGI. CDR3 in DNA: TGTGCCAGCAGTCCCCGGTTAGGGGGCTTGTTCGAAAACATTCAGTACTTC. It translates to CASSPRLGGLFENIQYF.

This clonotype was seen repeatedly, ten times or more. The chain carries TRBV6-1 and TRBJ1-1; 7 nucleotides match TRBD1. Germline CDR1 reads MNHNS; CDR2 reads SASEGT. With V trimmed by 2 bases and J by 5 bases, 8 bases remained unmatched. The CDR3 is 15 residues long. CDR3 bases: TGTGCCAGCAGTGAAAGAAACAGGGGAAGGACTGAAGCTTTCTTT. Translated: CASSERNRGRTEAFF.

The rearrangement links TRBV15 to TRBJ2-7, with TRBD2 matching 11 bases. This CDR3 spans 19 amino acids. Losses at the gene ends were 0 bases for V and 2 bases for J; bases not matched to a gene: 12. CDR1 LNHNV and CDR2 YYDKDF come from the germline V gene (reference sequence). CDR3 nucleotides: TGTGCCACCAGCAGAGATATTAGGAATAGCGGGAGGGAAACCTACGAGCAGTACTTC. Its translation: CATSRDIRNSGRETYEQYF.

This clonotype was detected a few times. The chain employs TRBV4-1 and TRBJ2-1, with 12 bases identical to TRBD2. V was pared by 3 bases and J by 9 bases, with 6 bases of the junction left unmatched. This CDR3 contains 15 residues. CDR1 MGHRA and CDR2 YSYEKL come from the germline V gene. In DNA form, the CDR3 reads TGCGCCAGCAGCCAGGGGACTAGCGGGTGGTTTGAGCAGTTCTTC. It encodes CASSQGTSGWFEQFF.

This clonotype was recorded at least ten times. The CDR3 DNA reads as TGCGCCAGCAGCTTGTTCGCAACTAATGAAAAACTGTTTTTT. This codes for CASSLFATNEKLFF. The gene calls are TRBV5-1 and TRBJ1-4; D ambiguous. V lost 1 base and J lost 0, with 4 bases in between. Germline CDR1 SGHRS, CDR2 YFSETQ. The CDR3 contains 14 residues.

This clonotype was detected a few times. This chain links TRBV5-1 with TRBJ2-7, with D unclear. The CDR3 length is 14 residues. V shed 1 base and J shed 2 bases, with 10 bases lying between them. Germline CDR1 and CDR2: SGHRS and YFSETQ. Here the CDR3 reads CASSLSANPYEQYF. CDR3 nucleotide sequence: TGCGCCAGCAGCTTGTCTGCAAATCCCTACGAGCAGTACTTC.

This clonotype was recorded many times. J is TRBJ2-5 and V is TRBV5-1, with D perhaps TRBD1 (6 bases). V lost 0 bases, J lost 4 bases, and 16 bases lay in between. The CDR3 covers 16 residues. Germline V lookup: CDR1 SGHRS, CDR2 YFSETQ. The CDR3 protein is CASSLGTSRGRETQYF. The CDR3 DNA is TGCGCCAGCAGCTTGGGAACAAGCAGGGGAAGAGAGACCCAGTACTTC.

There are a few counts of this clonotype. The rearrangement links TRBV6-5 to TRBJ2-7, with TRBD2 matching 9 bases. Germline V CDR1 and CDR2: MNHEY, SVGAGI. The CDR3 extends over 16 amino acids. The V gene end was trimmed by 0 bases and the J gene end by 2 bases; junction bases not matched to a gene: 5. CDR3 sequence (DNA): TGTGCCAGCAGTTACTCGATCGGCGGGGGGGCCTACGAGCAGTACTTC. The encoded protein is CASSYSIGGGAYEQYF.

J is TRBJ2-3 and V is TRBV7-3; 9 bases fit TRBD1. Germline V CDR1 and CDR2: SGHTA, FQGTGA. V was pared by 4 bases and J by 4 bases, with 6 bases of the junction left unmatched. CDR3 length: 15 amino acids. The CDR3 region has the DNA TGTGCCAGCAGCTCAGCCGGGACAGGGCCAGATACGCAGTATTTT. As protein: CASSSAGTGPDTQYF. Based on the CDR3 plus reference TRBV7-3 and TRBJ2-3, the full variable domain is GAGVSQTPSNKVTEKGKYVELRCDPISGHTALYWYRQSLGQGPEFLIYFQGTGAADDSGLPNDRFFAVRPEGSVSTLKIQRTERGDSAVYLCASSSAGTGPDTQYFGPGTRLTVL.

Written as DNA, the CDR3 is TGTGCCAGCTCGCCCGAACAGGGGGCTAGAAGTTCACCCCTCCACTTT. Amino acids: CASSPEQGARSSPLHF. This chain connects TRBV18 to TRBJ1-6; 9 nucleotides line up with TRBD1. Germline V gene sequence: CDR1 KGHSH, CDR2 LQKENI. With 6 bases clipped from V and 9 bases from J, the junction kept 12 bases outside the gene matches. The length of the CDR3 is 16 residues.

The chain carries TRBV2 and TRBJ2-1, with TRBD2 as a possible D gene (5 bases). The CDR3 runs to 12 residues. The V end lost 4 bases, the J end lost 9 bases, and 10 bases lay between the germline ends. Germline V lookup: CDR1 SNHLY, CDR2 FYNNEI. CDR3: CASSVYRGEQFF. The CDR3 bases are TGTGCCAGCAGTGTTTACCGGGGTGAGCAGTTCTTC.

This chain links TRBV7-6 with TRBJ2-1; TRBD2 aligns across 10 bases. Germline V CDR1 and CDR2: SGHVS, FNYEAQ. The ends lost 4 bases at V and 10 bases at J; junction bases unmatched: 10. The CDR3 spans 15 residues. As DNA, the CDR3 is TGTGCCAGCAGCTGGCGGGGCAGCGGGGGGGACGAGCAGTTCTTC. It specifies CASSWRGSGGDEQFF.

This clonotype was recorded a few times. V gene TRBV5-1 combines with J gene TRBJ2-5, with 9 bases lining up with TRBD2. The V gene end was trimmed by 6 bases and the J gene end by 5 bases; junction bases not matched to a gene: 8. The germline V gene encodes CDR1 SGHRS and CDR2 YFSETQ. There are 14 residues in the CDR3. The CDR3 here is CASKLSGSWETQYF. In DNA, the CDR3 is TGCGCCAGCAAACTTAGCGGGAGCTGGGAGACCCAGTACTTC.

This sequence joins TRBV29-1 and TRBJ2-3; perhaps TRBD1 as D (6 bases). The germline V and J ends were trimmed by 6 bases and 2 bases, with 15 bases remaining between them. Germline lookup yields CDR1 SQVTM and CDR2 ANQGSEA. This CDR3 comprises 14 residues. CDR3: CSVTGTLSTDTQYF. The CDR3, as DNA: TGCAGCGTCACCGGGACACTATCCACAGATACGCAGTATTTT.

This clonotype has more than one count but fewer than ten. V and J are TRBV7-9 and TRBJ2-1; D remains unclear. Germline lookup yields CDR1 SEHNR and CDR2 FQNEAQ (reference sequence). The CDR3 has 10 residues. CDR3 residues: CVEVVDEQFF. The CDR3 DNA is TGTGTTGAGGTAGTCGATGAGCAGTTCTTC.

This clonotype was observed a handful of times. The chain recombines TRBV18 with TRBJ2-3, with TRBD2 identical over 9 bases. After removal of 2 bases from V and 1 base from J, the junction contained 1 base not matched to a gene. Per germline, CDR1 KGHSH and CDR2 LQKENI. The CDR3 extends over 15 amino acids. The CDR3 reads CASSPKRGGTDTQYF. CDR3 DNA sequence: TGTGCCAGCTCACCAAAGCGGGGGGGCACAGATACGCAGTATTTT.

This clonotype appeared many times. The chain links TRBV27 to TRBJ2-5; possibly TRBD1 for D (5 bases). The CDR3 runs to 15 residues. Germline lookup yields CDR1 MNHEY and CDR2 SMNVEV (reference sequence). Trimming pared 2 bases from V and 0 bases from J, leaving 10 bases between. Written as DNA, the CDR3 is TGTGCCAGCAGTTTAGGACCAGGGTACCAAGAGACCCAGTACTTC. Amino acids: CASSLGPGYQETQYF.

This clonotype came up many times. The chain links TRBV5-1 to TRBJ1-2; no definite D call. CDR3 length: 14 amino acids. Per germline, CDR1 SGHRS and CDR2 YFSETQ. Trimming stripped 5 bases from V and 7 bases from J, with 18 bases between. The CDR3 coding sequence is TGCGCCAGCAGTCTTGGGCTAGGAGAATCTGGCTACACCTTC. Residues: CASSLGLGESGYTF. Variable domain in full (rest from reference TRBV5-1 and TRBJ1-2): KAGVTQTPRYLIKTRGQQVTLSCSPISGHRSVSWYQQTPGQGLQFLFEYFSETQRNKGNFPGRFSGRQFSNSRSEMNVSTLELGDSALYLCASSLGLGESGYTFGSGTRLTVV.

There are a few counts of this clonotype. The rearrangement uses TRBV6-1 and TRBJ2-7; D may be TRBD1 or TRBD2 (6 bases each). From germline, CDR1 is MNHNS and CDR2 SASEGT. This CDR3 has 15 amino acids. V lost 7 bases and J 4 bases, leaving 20 bases between the germline ends. The CDR3 region has the DNA TGTGCCAGCAATAAAGGGGGGAACATTCCATACGAGCAGTACGTC. Its translation is CASNKGGNIPYEQYV.

This clonotype has more than one count but fewer than ten. The chain carries TRBV15 and TRBJ2-2; 9 nucleotides line up with TRBD2. CDR1 LNHNV and CDR2 YYDKDF come from the germline V gene (reference sequence). V lost 0 bases and J lost 0; bases outside the gene matches: 5. This CDR3 is 18 amino acids long. This CDR3 reads CATSRDGGRAANTGELFF. The CDR3 coding sequence is TGTGCCACCAGCAGAGACGGCGGGAGGGCCGCGAACACCGGGGAGCTGTTTTTT.

This clonotype was recorded at least ten times. J is TRBJ2-2 and V is TRBV5-1; 14 bases are a match to TRBD2. After removal of 7 bases from V and 8 bases from J, the junction contained 10 bases not matched to a gene. Germline values: CDR1 SGHRS, CDR2 YFSETQ. The CDR3 extends over 16 amino acids. The DNA for the CDR3 is TGCGCCAGCGGGCCCGGACTAGCGGGAGGATCGGGGGAGCTGTTTTTT. Translated: CASGPGLAGGSGELFF.

This sequence joins TRBV7-9 and TRBJ2-2; D call uncertain. The CDR3 spans 13 residues. Trimming removed 5 bases at V and 6 bases at J, with 10 bases between. Germline V gene lookup returns CDR1 SEHNR and CDR2 FQNEAQ (reference sequence). CDR3 protein: CASSHLSPGELFF. The CDR3 coding sequence is TGTGCCAGCAGCCACTTGTCCCCCGGGGAGCTGTTTTTT.

This clonotype showed up many times. The chain couples TRBV5-1 to TRBJ2-1, with TRBD2 matching 13 bases. CDR1 and CDR2 (germline): SGHRS, YFSETQ. V lost 0 bases to trimming and J lost 11 bases; unmatched junction nucleotides: 5. The CDR3 is made up of 15 amino acids. The CDR3 DNA reads as TGCGCCAGCAGCTTGGGACTAGCGGGAGGATTTAAGCAGTTCTTC. Protein product: CASSLGLAGGFKQFF. Supplemented by reference TRBV5-1 and TRBJ2-1, the full variable domain reads KAGVTQTPRYLIKTRGQQVTLSCSPISGHRSVSWYQQTPGQGLQFLFEYFSETQRNKGNFPGRFSGRQFSNSRSEMNVSTLELGDSALYLCASSLGLAGGFKQFFGPGTRLTVL.

The rearrangement uses TRBV27 and TRBJ2-1, with 11 bases lining up with TRBD2. This CDR3 region has 16 residues. V was clipped by 2 bases and J by 5 bases; unmatched bases: 5. In germline, CDR1 is MNHEY, CDR2 SMNVEV (reference sequence). CDR3 region: CASSLVLAGGDNEQFF. CDR3 sequence (DNA): TGTGCCAGCAGTTTAGTTCTAGCGGGAGGTGACAATGAGCAGTTCTTC.

The chain has TRBV5-6 and TRBJ2-3, with D hard to call. V shed 4 bases and J shed 8 bases, with 17 bases lying between them. In germline, CDR1 is SGHDT, CDR2 YYEEEE. The CDR3 extends over 14 amino acids. CDR3 amino acids: CASSSVAAALTQYF. The CDR3 DNA sequence: TGTGCCAGCAGCAGTGTGGCGGCCGCTCTTACGCAGTATTTT. The full variable domain, in which reference TRBV5-6 and TRBJ2-3 provide the parts outside the CDR3, is DAGVTQSPTHLIKTRGQQVTLRCSPKSGHDTVSWYQQALGQGPQFIFQYYEEEERQRGNFPDRFSGHQFPNYSSELNVNALLLGDSALYLCASSSVAAALTQYFGPGTRLTVL.

This clonotype was seen a handful of times. J is TRBJ2-1 and V is TRBV29-1, with TRBD2 as a possible D gene (5 bases). The CDR3 covers 13 residues. CDR1 and CDR2 from the germline V gene are SQVTM and ANQGSEA. The V and J ends lost 4 bases and 4 bases respectively, with 11 bases between them. Here the CDR3 DNA reads TGCAGCGTTGCGCTAGCTGCATACAATGAGCAGTTCTTC. It codes for CSVALAAYNEQFF.

V usage is TRBV5-1 and J usage is TRBJ2-1; 9 nucleotides agree with TRBD2. Germline assignment: CDR1 SGHRS and CDR2 YFSETQ. V lost 0 bases and J lost 7; bases outside the gene matches: 5. This CDR3 comprises 15 residues. The CDR3 nucleotides read TGCGCCAGCAGCTTGGAGCCTAGCGGGGAAAATGAGCAGTTCTTC. As protein: CASSLEPSGENEQFF.